What follows are 13 T cell receptor beta chains derived from one specimen sequenced in a study of tissue T cells after allogeneic stem cell transplantation (dated by TCRdb to 2021 to 2024). In light of the paper, this sample's time point label describes: human tissue collected at research (rapid) autopsy. Receptors were amplified or captured by the immunoSEQ multiplex PCR assay. TCRdb re-hosts the immuneACCESS table, in-frame sequences only. Its copies lack some clones; in the studies checked, an unresolved V gene accounts for under half of them, and the cause for the rest is not known. The sample includes roughly 600 clones, with about three quarters observed a single time. Of the sample, roughly a sixth is held by the ten largest clones. Material: duodenal tissue, obtained at autopsy. These receptors all come from a female patient between 40 and 69 years old with steroid-refractory graft-versus-host disease after an allogeneic stem cell transplant. Some T cells may derive from the graft donor when a transplant has been performed.

The chain employs TRBV7-9 and TRBJ2-1; 9 bases align to TRBD2. The V gene's germline CDR1 is SEHNR and CDR2 FQNEAQ (reference sequence). The CDR3 has 15 residues. V shed 5 bases, J shed 3 bases, and the junction held 5 bases outside the gene matches. DNA of the CDR3: TGTGCCAGCAGCACCATTAGCGGGAGCTACAATGAGCAGTTCTTC. This sequence encodes CASSTISGSYNEQFF.

A remark on this clone: One end of the junction does not line up with germline, which may come from a read error. The chain has TRBV3-1 (or the pseudogene TRBV3-2) and TRBJ2-1, with unresolved D. The CDR3 is 15 residues long. Germline V gives CDR1 LGHDT, CDR2 YNNKEL (reference sequence). CDR3 in DNA: TGTGCCAGCAGCGAAGGGCGTCCCTCCGACAATGAGCAGTTCTTC. This sequence encodes CASSEGRPSDNEQFF.

V gene TRBV3-1 (or the pseudogene TRBV3-2) combines with J gene TRBJ2-2, with TRBD2 matching over 13 bases. Germline loops: CDR1 LGHDT, CDR2 YNNKEL (reference sequence). With 0 bases clipped from V and 3 bases from J, the junction kept 10 bases outside the gene matches. There are 20 residues in the CDR3. The CDR3 nucleotides are TGTGCCAGCAGCCAAGAAGTGGGACTAGCGGGAATCCTGGACACCGGGGAGCTGTTTTTT. As protein: CASSQEVGLAGILDTGELFF.

This clone has just a few counts. The V call is TRBV5-6, the J call TRBJ2-7; D not certain. Trimming shortened V by 1 base and J by 0 bases, and 8 bases separated the two germline ends. From germline, CDR1 is SGHDT and CDR2 YYEEEE. The CDR3 is 14 residues long. The CDR3 DNA follows: TGTGCCAGCAGCTTGTTCTATAGCTCCTACGAGCAGTACTTC. Its protein product is CASSLFYSSYEQYF.

This sequence joins TRBV27 and TRBJ2-7, with 15 bases lining up with TRBD2. Germline V gene sequence: CDR1 MNHEY, CDR2 SMNVEV (reference sequence). V lost 1 base and J lost 3; bases outside the gene matches: 13. The CDR3 is 20 amino acids. CDR3 sequence reads: CASSLFAPGLAGGPGYEQYF. In DNA form, the CDR3 reads TGTGCCAGCAGTTTATTCGCCCCGGGACTAGCGGGAGGCCCGGGCTACGAGCAGTACTTC.

The chain has TRBV4-1 and TRBJ1-2, with D possibly TRBD1 on 6 matching bases. Germline CDR1 and CDR2: MGHRA and YSYEKL. With 1 base removed from V and 4 bases from J, the gap between germline ends came to 16 bases. There are 16 residues in the CDR3. The CDR3, as DNA: TGCGCCAGCAGCCAAGGGGGGCAGGGAGGGAGCTATGGCTACACCTTC. This gives the protein CASSQGGQGGSYGYTF.

The V and J genes are TRBV24-1 and TRBJ2-7, with a tentative D call TRBD1 (6 bases). The CDR3 loop spans 14 amino acids. Germline V gives CDR1 KGHDR, CDR2 SFDVKD. The germline V and J ends were trimmed by 4 bases and 3 bases, with 12 bases remaining between them. CDR3 protein: CATSDPRTDYEQYF. The CDR3 nucleotides are TGTGCCACCAGTGACCCCCGGACAGACTACGAGCAGTACTTC.

V gene TRBV5-1 combines with J gene TRBJ2-5; D not resolved. V shed 4 bases and J shed 0 bases, with 4 bases lying between them. Germline V gives CDR1 SGHRS, CDR2 YFSETQ. The CDR3 covers 12 residues. The CDR3: CASSRDQETQYF. The DNA for the CDR3 is TGCGCCAGCAGCAGGGACCAAGAGACCCAGTACTTC.

The rearrangement joins TRBV19 to TRBJ1-4; D not resolved. The germline V gene has CDR1 LNHDA and CDR2 SQIVND (reference sequence). This CDR3 is built from 13 residues. The V end lost 8 bases, the J end lost 7 bases, and 14 bases lay between the germline ends. The CDR3 sequence is CASLHHSSEKLFF. CDR3 in DNA: TGTGCCAGTTTACACCACAGTAGTGAAAAACTGTTTTTT.

The DNA of the CDR3 is TGTGCCAGCAGCCAAGCCGGAAGCGGGGGGGCAGCCGGGGAGCTGTTTTTT. It encodes CASSQAGSGGAAGELFF. V and J are TRBV4-2 and TRBJ2-2; 10 bases map to TRBD2. The ends lost 1 base at V and 6 bases at J; junction bases unmatched: 8. The germline CDR1 and CDR2 sequences are LGHNA and YNFKEQ. The CDR3 loop spans 17 amino acids.

CDR3 protein: CASSTPFRGANVLTF. As DNA, the CDR3 is TGTGCCAGCAGCACGCCTTTCAGGGGGGCCAACGTCCTGACTTTC. This rearrangement joins TRBV7-9 to TRBJ2-6; D unresolved. CDR3 length: 15 amino acids. Looked up from germline, CDR1 is SEHNR and CDR2 is FQNEAQ (reference sequence). The germline V and J ends were trimmed by 5 bases and 4 bases, with 12 bases remaining between them.

J is TRBJ1-1 and V is TRBV27; D gene ambiguous. Deletions cut 5 bases from V and 4 bases from J, with 11 bases between. Germline V gene sequence: CDR1 MNHEY, CDR2 SMNVEV (reference sequence). CDR3 length: 13 residues. For the CDR3, the DNA is TGTGCCAGCAGTCCCCCTTTAGGCACTGAAGCTTTCTTT. It specifies CASSPPLGTEAFF.

The chain employs TRBV30 and TRBJ2-5; 7 positions agree with TRBD1. Losses at the gene ends were 0 bases for V and 5 bases for J; bases not matched to a gene: 6. CDR1 and CDR2 from the germline V gene are GTSNPN and SVGIG (reference sequence). CDR3 length equals 14 residues. CDR3 DNA sequence: TGTGCCTGGAGTGTACTAGGGGGCCGGGAGACCCAGTACTTC. As protein: CAWSVLGGRETQYF. Combining the CDR3 with reference TRBV30 and TRBJ2-5 gives the whole variable domain SQTIHQWPATLVQPVGSPLSLECTVEGTSNPNLYWYRQAAGRGLQLLFYSVGIGQISSEVPQNLSASRPQDRQFILSSKKLLLSDSGFYLCAWSVLGGRETQYFGPGTRLLVL.